This TCR beta chain stems from a study of blood T cells in healthy people across ages. Study background: Per two T cells, about one barcoded beta molecule was captured through template switching. General observations from the study: Shifts in expanded clonotypes may have been confounded by donor CMV status, which was unknown.

With regard to this clonotype: The antigen remains undetermined.

For the second PCR, which ran for roughly 6 to 12 cycles, a sample-barcoded 5' primer and a J-beta primer mix were used. TCRdb reprocessed the 5' RACE reads via MiXCR and lists one record per CDR3 protein. The profile covers around 800,000 distinct CDR3 sequences, with 46% appearing a single time and around 18% taken by the ten largest. The sequence derives from a man aged 80 or over in good health. Material: blood.

The CDR3 coding sequence is TGTGCCAGCAGTTTATACTCAGGGACCGAGCAGTACTTC. It encodes CASSLYSGTEQYF. This chain uses TRBV27 with TRBJ2-7; D possibly matches TRBD1 or TRBD2 (5 bases each). The CDR3 has 13 residues. Trimming cost V 1 base and J 6 bases, with 10 bases left between them. Germline CDR1 and CDR2: MNHEY and SMNVEV (reference sequence).